This TCR beta chain was obtained from a study of CD8 T cells in Susac syndrome. Sequencing targeted TCR beta in blood CD8+ and CD4+ T cells. When the RNA was reverse transcribed, random hexamers were used with an input of roughly 0.45 to 1 ug. Amplification of TCR beta CDR3 across 54 Vbeta and 13 Jbeta was performed with immunoSEQ multiplex PCR. From the immunoSEQ multiplex PCR reads, TCRdb called clonotypes with MiXCR, one entry per CDR3 protein. The repertoire includes 180,000 or so distinct CDR3 sequences, about 94% of them detected once, and approximately 0.1% sits in the top ten. CDR1 is SQVTM and CDR2 is ANQGSEA in the germline V gene. Trimming took 6 bases from V and 12 from J; bases not matched to a gene: 5. This CDR3 contains 10 residues.

Sequencing used CD4+ T cells from PBMCs. This rearrangement joins TRBV29-1 to TRBJ2-4; TRBD1 aligns across 7 bases. This clonotype originated in a human donor in good health. As DNA, the CDR3 is TGCAGCGTCGGAGACAGGGATCAGTACTTC. Its protein is CSVGDRDQYF.